These T cell receptor beta chains were read from a single sample in a study of control samples from healthy donors and cancer patients. Using immunoSEQ multiplex PCR, the repertoire was profiled, and TCRdb retains in-frame clones only, with some absent. The table has 60,000 to 75,000 clones, around 87% seen once. The sequenced sample consisted of PBMCs. The receptor source for this set is a woman aged 50 to 60 with head and neck cancer. The CDR3 runs from the conserved cysteine through the conserved F or W. A D gene is named only where the DNA matches it firmly. Size tells how often a clone was seen (once, few, many) or the class of an expanded clone, and some rows leave it out.

clone_size: NA; d_call: NA; j_call: TRBJ1-1; v_call: TRBV2; cdr3_aa: CASSVYGGTEAFF; cdr3_nt: TGTGCCAGCAGTGTGTACGGGGGCACTGAAGCTTTCTTT
clone_size: NA; d_call: NA; j_call: TRBJ2-1; v_call: TRBV14; cdr3_aa: CASSPRVGSYNEQFF; cdr3_nt: TGTGCCAGCAGTCCCAGGGTGGGCTCCTACAATGAGCAGTTCTTC
clone_size: NA; d_call: TRBD2; j_call: TRBJ2-3; v_call: TRBV7-2; cdr3_aa: CASSASGGSDTQYF; cdr3_nt: TGTGCCAGCAGCGCTAGCGGGGGTTCAGATACGCAGTATTTT
clone_size: NA; d_call: NA; j_call: TRBJ1-5; v_call: TRBV6-1; cdr3_aa: CASSEAGGQPQHF; cdr3_nt: TGTGCCAGCAGTGAAGCTGGTGGTCAGCCCCAGCATTTT
clone_size: NA; d_call: TRBD1; j_call: TRBJ1-2; v_call: TRBV12-3/TRBV12-4; cdr3_aa: CASSLGQGTGYTF; cdr3_nt: TGTGCCAGCAGTCTAGGACAGGGAACTGGCTACACCTTC
clone_size: few; d_call: NA; j_call: TRBJ1-1; v_call: TRBV28; cdr3_aa: CASSLPPLGPRNTEAFF; cdr3_nt: TGTGCCAGCAGTTTGCCGCCTTTAGGACCCCGGAACACTGAAGCTTTCTTT
clone_size: NA; d_call: TRBD1; j_call: TRBJ1-6; v_call: TRBV20-1; cdr3_aa: CSASVGTENSPLHF; cdr3_nt: TGCAGTGCTAGTGTAGGGACAGAGAATTCACCCCTCCACTTT
clone_size: NA; d_call: TRBD1; j_call: TRBJ2-5; v_call: TRBV11-2; cdr3_aa: CASSRTGSVGTQYF; cdr3_nt: TGTGCCAGCAGCCGGACAGGGTCGGTTGGGACCCAGTACTTC
clone_size: NA; d_call: TRBD1; j_call: TRBJ1-2; v_call: TRBV28; cdr3_aa: CASRGQGKNYGYTF; cdr3_nt: TGTGCCAGTAGGGGACAGGGGAAGAACTATGGCTACACCTTC
clone_size: NA; d_call: TRBD1; j_call: TRBJ2-7; v_call: TRBV27; cdr3_aa: CASSVIWTGRPYEQYF; cdr3_nt: TGTGCCAGCAGTGTAATATGGACAGGGAGGCCCTACGAGCAGTACTTC
clone_size: NA; d_call: NA; j_call: TRBJ1-3; v_call: TRBV9; cdr3_aa: CASSMDSPGNTIYF; cdr3_nt: TGTGCCAGCAGCATGGACAGTCCGGGGAACACCATATATTTT
clone_size: NA; d_call: TRBD1; j_call: TRBJ1-2; v_call: TRBV19; cdr3_aa: CASSMGQGFVDYGYTF; cdr3_nt: TGTGCCAGTAGTATGGGACAGGGGTTTGTTGACTATGGCTACACCTTC
clone_size: NA; d_call: NA; j_call: TRBJ2-3; v_call: TRBV7-6; cdr3_aa: CASSLGLTDTQYF; cdr3_nt: TGTGCCAGCAGCTTAGGCCTTACAGATACGCAGTATTTT
clone_size: once; d_call: NA; j_call: TRBJ2-3; v_call: TRBV2; cdr3_aa: CASSETGTTDTQYF; cdr3_nt: TGTGCCAGCAGTGAAACAGGGACCACAGATACGCAGTATTTT
clone_size: NA; d_call: NA; j_call: TRBJ2-5; v_call: TRBV27; cdr3_aa: CASRDWQGGGETQYF; cdr3_nt: TGTGCCAGCAGGGATTGGCAGGGGGGCGGGGAGACCCAGTACTTC
clone_size: NA; d_call: NA; j_call: TRBJ2-3; v_call: TRBV7-8; cdr3_aa: CASSLARRGTTDTQYF; cdr3_nt: TGTGCCAGCAGCTTAGCGAGGAGGGGGACCACAGATACGCAGTATTTT
clone_size: NA; d_call: TRBD1; j_call: TRBJ2-2; v_call: TRBV9; cdr3_aa: CASSLTGDGAGELFF; cdr3_nt: TGTGCCAGCAGCCTTACAGGGGATGGGGCCGGGGAGCTGTTTTTT
clone_size: NA; d_call: NA; j_call: TRBJ1-6; v_call: TRBV6-1; cdr3_aa: CASSERRGAPLHF; cdr3_nt: TGTGCCAGCAGTGAAAGGAGGGGGGCACCCCTCCACTTT
clone_size: NA; d_call: NA; j_call: TRBJ2-3; v_call: TRBV2; cdr3_aa: CASSEQGWDTDTQYF; cdr3_nt: TGTGCCAGCAGTGAACAGGGATGGGACACAGATACGCAGTATTTT
clone_size: NA; d_call: TRBD2; j_call: TRBJ2-5; v_call: TRBV2; cdr3_aa: CASSGILSGVNVAQYF; cdr3_nt: TGTGCCAGCAGTGGGATATTAAGCGGGGTTAATGTGGCCCAGTACTTC
clone_size: NA; d_call: NA; j_call: TRBJ1-5; v_call: TRBV10-3; cdr3_aa: CAISESGGNNQPQHF; cdr3_nt: TGTGCCATCAGTGAGTCGGGAGGAAACAATCAGCCCCAGCATTTT
clone_size: NA; d_call: NA; j_call: TRBJ1-5; v_call: TRBV30; cdr3_aa: CAWSVKRGGQGNQPQHF; cdr3_nt: TGTGCCTGGAGTGTAAAAAGAGGGGGGCAGGGCAATCAGCCCCAGCATTTT
clone_size: NA; d_call: TRBD2; j_call: TRBJ2-7; v_call: TRBV3-1/TRBV3-2; cdr3_aa: CASSQDRSDLAGVGEYYSYEQYF; cdr3_nt: TGTGCCAGCAGCCAAGATCGGTCGGACTTGGCGGGGGTCGGCGAATACTACTCCTACGAGCAGTACTTC
clone_size: NA; d_call: NA; j_call: TRBJ1-1; v_call: TRBV27; cdr3_aa: CASSLGAANTEAFF; cdr3_nt: TGTGCCAGCAGTTTAGGCGCGGCGAACACTGAAGCTTTCTTT
clone_size: NA; d_call: NA; j_call: TRBJ1-1; v_call: TRBV30; cdr3_aa: CAWSVLRVNTEAFF; cdr3_nt: TGTGCCTGGAGTGTATTAAGGGTGAACACTGAAGCTTTCTTT
clone_size: NA; d_call: TRBD1; j_call: TRBJ2-3; v_call: TRBV11-1; cdr3_aa: CASSLAGTGSPDTQYF; cdr3_nt: TGTGCCAGCAGCTTAGCCGGGACAGGGTCCCCCGATACGCAGTATTTT